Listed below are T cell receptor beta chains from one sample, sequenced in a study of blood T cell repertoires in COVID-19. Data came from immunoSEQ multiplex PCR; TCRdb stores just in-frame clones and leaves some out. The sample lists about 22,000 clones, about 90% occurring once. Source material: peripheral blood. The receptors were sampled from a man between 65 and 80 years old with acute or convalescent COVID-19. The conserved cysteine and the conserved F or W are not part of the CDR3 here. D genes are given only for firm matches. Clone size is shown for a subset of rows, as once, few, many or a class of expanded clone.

cdr3_aa: ASSYDRGLYNEQF; v_call: TRBV6-6; j_call: TRBJ2-1; clone_size: NA; d_call: TRBD1
cdr3_aa: ASSLTVGGYT; v_call: TRBV10-2; j_call: TRBJ1-2; clone_size: few; d_call: NA
cdr3_aa: ASRPGAGPTDTQY; v_call: TRBV6-5; j_call: TRBJ2-3; clone_size: NA; d_call: NA
cdr3_aa: SVRQANHEQF; v_call: TRBV29-1; j_call: TRBJ2-1; clone_size: NA; d_call: NA
cdr3_aa: ATSDRDRGVTGELF; v_call: TRBV24-1; j_call: TRBJ2-2; clone_size: once; d_call: TRBD1
cdr3_aa: ATSDRKTGVGWAYEQY; v_call: TRBV15; j_call: TRBJ2-7; clone_size: NA; d_call: NA
cdr3_aa: ASSSKKQGENSPLH; v_call: TRBV5-4; j_call: TRBJ1-6; clone_size: NA; d_call: TRBD1
cdr3_aa: ASSMGQVITGELF; v_call: TRBV19; j_call: TRBJ2-2; clone_size: NA; d_call: TRBD1
cdr3_aa: ASSEITRIVGAAF; v_call: TRBV6-1; j_call: TRBJ1-1; clone_size: NA; d_call: NA
cdr3_aa: ASSSRQGANYGYT; v_call: TRBV5-5; j_call: TRBJ1-2; clone_size: NA; d_call: TRBD1
cdr3_aa: ANQQGGYNSPLH; v_call: TRBV28; j_call: TRBJ1-6; clone_size: few; d_call: NA
cdr3_aa: ASSLVGRDSADTQY; v_call: TRBV5-1; j_call: TRBJ2-3; clone_size: NA; d_call: NA
cdr3_aa: ASSYNRAYEQY; v_call: TRBV6-2/TRBV6-3; j_call: TRBJ2-7; clone_size: few; d_call: NA